What follows is one TCR beta chain and its context. This clonotype appeared a few times. Its antigen is unknown. The sample holds no much larger clone one base away, and base qualities are not on file. V gives up 1 base and J gives up 10 bases, and the segment between their germline ends measures 16 bases. CDR1 SGHTA and CDR2 FQGNSA are derived from the germline V gene. The CDR3 sequence holds 15 residues, the cysteine and phenylalanine included. Just the 45-base CDR3 DNA is kept, in frame starting at base 1. The source of the sample is a study of T cells after yellow fever vaccination (dated by TCRdb to between 2018 and 2021). For the study in its entirety: The SMART-Seq v4 Ultra Low Input RNA kit was used to prepare libraries from fractions with low cell numbers. Blood was collected at multiple timepoints before and after primary and secondary immunization, and bulk PBMC replicates and cell subsets were isolated. To follow T-cell clones before and after both primary and booster YFV17D yellow fever vaccination, bulk TCR alpha and beta repertoires underwent longitudinal sequencing. The cohort comprised two healthy male donors, one aged 18 to 30 and one aged 30 to 40 years.

Results the study describes overall, beyond this receptor: The study included only two donors, which limits how far the findings can be generalized. FACS-sorted repertoires could contain abundant contaminating clonotypes from the bulk population, so computational filtering was required. A small share of clonotypes occurred in both CD4 and CD8 compartments, likely arising from convergent recombination. After the booster, most of the clones that had expanded following primary vaccination were detected again (roughly 96% of CD4 and roughly 90% of CD8), which suggests that memory was broadly maintained. Compared with the primary T-cell response, the secondary T-cell response was faster but weaker, reaching its peak on day 5 rather than on day 15.

The treatment or condition label for this specimen denotes: live attenuated yellow fever vaccine strain. PBMCs were isolated from peripheral blood using a standard Ficoll-Paque protocol. Dynabeads CD4 and CD8 positive selection kits were used to isolate the CD4 and CD8 T-cell fractions. RNA was extracted with TriZol from bulk PBMCs, CD4 and CD8 fractions, and dextramer-positive and dextramer-negative fractions. Synthesis of TCR cDNA relied on 5'RACE template switching, a step that introduced a universal primer site along with unique molecular identifiers. Priming for cDNA synthesis came from both the TCR alpha and TCR beta constant segments. Library amplification used two PCR steps, and the second PCR step added sample barcodes and sequencing adapters. Sequencing of libraries was performed on Illumina HiSeq 2500 (2x100 bp) or NovaSeq (2x150 bp). From the authors' description of their analysis: Reads were demultiplexed and collapsed into UMI consensus sequences with MIGEC, and V(D)J alignment was performed with MiXCR. Using edgeR on replicate PBMC samples, clonotypes were called vaccine-responding if FDR was below 0.01 and the log2 fold change was above 5 up to day 15. CD4 or CD8 identity was assigned to each bulk clonotype according to whether the clonotype was present at higher abundance in the sequenced CD4 repertoire or the sequenced CD8 repertoire. TCRdb passed the public sequencing reads through fastp at Q25 and MiXCR, retaining productive beta sequences. Every CDR3 protein is listed once, alongside the most common genes and DNA of its rows. The V and J calls, along with clone size, are taken from TCRdb and not from the paper's own processing. The sample contains 250,000 or so distinct CDR3 sequences, roughly 6.3% of them found a single time. Roughly 1% of the sample goes to the ten largest clones.

The chain links TRBV7-2 with TRBJ1-4, and perhaps TRBD1 as D gene, on 5 matching bases. The clonotype originates from a young man who received the YFV17D yellow fever vaccine. Sequenced here: CD4+ T cells sorted from PBMCs, sampled on the day of the yellow fever booster vaccination. The CDR3 region reads CASSLGGGGVGKLFF. In nucleotides, the sequence is TGTGCCAGCAGCTTAGGGGGCGGGGGTGTGGGAAAACTGTTTTTT.